Listed here is a single TCR beta chain. Its target is unknown. There are 16 residues in the CDR3. Trimming cost V 3 bases and J 7 bases, with 19 bases left between them. Germline CDR1 is SGHAT and CDR2 is FQDESV (reference sequence). The entry originates in a study of early T cells in non-severe SARS-CoV-2 infection. Study background: Sequencing of bulk RNA from unsorted whole blood was done, without chain pairing.

General study results and limits: There was a bias toward anti-spike CD8 responses in VDJdb matching, which missed private and CD4 specificities.

Unique molecular identifiers were affixed to single, distinct cDNA molecules. TCRdb re-analysed the 5' RACE reads in MiXCR, keeping a single row per CDR3 protein. Counted here are tens of thousands of distinct CDR3 sequences, roughly 12% occurring once; the ten biggest clones make up nearly 4.5%. The chain couples TRBV11-1 to TRBJ1-5; D ambiguous. The sample in question was whole blood, obtained at baseline. This TCR came from an adult who was a healthcare worker with PCR-confirmed SARS-CoV-2 infection or an uninfected control (not recorded which). CDR3 coding DNA: TGTGCCAGCAGCTTCCCGGGAAAGAGCTCCTGGCAGCCCCAGCATTTT. Amino acids: CASSFPGKSSWQPQHF.